One sample yielded the 23 T cell receptor beta chains listed below, sequenced in a study of tumor-infiltrating lymphocytes in glioblastoma multiforme. Multiple V-beta primers and a C-beta primer amplified TCRB from RNA. In TCRdb, the multiplex PCR reads were re-called with MiXCR into one record per CDR3 protein. Altogether 25,000 to 40,000 distinct CDR3 sequences are present, roughly three fifths being singletons, with the ten largest covering 33%. The material sequenced was brain tumor tissue. All receptors derive from a male donor with glioblastoma.

A word on this clonotype: At one of its ends the junction is not consistent with the germline gene, which may arise from a read error. This rearrangement joins TRBV11-3 to TRBJ2-2; weak D call: TRBD2 (6 bases). Germline loops: CDR1 SGHNT, CDR2 YENEEA. This CDR3 contains 16 residues. The CDR3 loop reads CANSSLSGGYTGELFF. The CDR3 DNA follows: TGTGCCAACAGCTCACTCTCTGGGGGGTACACCGGGGAGCTGTTTTTT.

The V gene is TRBV2, the J gene TRBJ2-3; TRBD2 aligns across 14 bases. Germline CDR1 and CDR2: SNHLY and FYNNEI. CDR3 length: 19 residues. The J segment lost 4 bases and the V segment lost 4 bases, leaving 13 bases of the junction unmatched. Here the CDR3 reads CASSVDPGTSGSGPDTQYF. The DNA for the CDR3 is TGTGCCAGCAGTGTTGACCCAGGGACTAGCGGGAGTGGTCCAGATACGCAGTATTTT.

Worth noting for this clonotype: One junction end disagrees with the germline gene, perhaps due to a read error. The chain recombines TRBV10-3 with TRBJ1-2, with unresolved D. Germline values: CDR1 ENHRY, CDR2 SYGVKD. The CDR3 sequence is 13 residues long. CDR3 bases: TGTGCAATCAGTGAGCCGGTGGACTATGACTACACCTTC. Amino acids: CAISEPVDYDYTF.

As to this clonotype: The junction departs from the called germline gene at one end, perhaps through a read error. This chain connects TRBV4-1 to TRBJ2-7; D is perhaps TRBD2 (6 bases). Germline V gene lookup returns CDR1 MGHRA and CDR2 YSYEKL. This CDR3 spans 17 amino acids. The CDR3 loop is CVSSQRVWDSFSYEQYF. DNA for the CDR3: TGCGTCAGCAGCCAGAGGGTGTGGGACTCTTTCTCCTACGAGCAGTACTTC.

Remarks on this clonotype: Relative to the germline gene, one junction end is altered; a read error may explain this. The chain has TRBV29-1 and TRBJ1-2; the D is unclear. The CDR3 sequence is 12 residues long. Germline CDR1 is SQVTM and CDR2 is ANQGSEA. This CDR3 is CSVEASNCGYTF. CDR3 bases: TGTAGCGTTGAGGCCAGCAACTGTGGCTACACCTTC. Supplemented by reference TRBV29-1 and TRBJ1-2, the full variable domain reads SAVISQKPSRDICQRGTSLTIQCQVDSQVTMMFWYRQQPGQSLTLIATANQGSEATYESGFVIDKFPISRPNLTFSTLTVSNMSPEDSSIYLCSVEASNCGYTFGSGTRLTVV.

Details on this clonotype: A much larger clonotype is one base distant, so this may be a read error. The genes are TRBV28 and TRBJ1-4; 7 bases agree with TRBD1. The germline gives CDR1 MDHEN, CDR2 SYDVKM. This CDR3 contains 13 residues. The CDR3 DNA sequence: TGTGCGGCCGAGAACAGGGGTTCTGAAAAACTGTTTTTT. Protein sequence: CAAENRGSEKLFF.

As to this clonotype: Since the CDR3 does not end with the conserved phenylalanine or tryptophan, this likely comes from a read error. This rearrangement joins TRBV6-9 to TRBJ1-1, with D uncertain. Germline V gives CDR1 MNHGY, CDR2 SVAAGI. The CDR3 totals 16 residues. V lost 4 bases to trimming and J lost 1 base, with 16 bases between them. Here the CDR3 reads CASSCRIGVANTEAFI. The CDR3 region has the DNA TGTGCCAGCAGTTGTCGAATTGGGGTTGCGAACACTGAAGCTTTCATT.

This clonotype ranks as medium-sized. The chain joins TRBV5-6 to TRBJ2-2; 7 bases map to TRBD2. The CDR3 loop spans 16 amino acids. With 1 base clipped from V and 2 bases from J, the junction kept 5 bases outside the gene matches. Germline lookup yields CDR1 SGHDT and CDR2 YYEEEE. The CDR3 sequence is CASSLNRGVNTGELFF. The CDR3 nucleotides read TGTGCCAGCAGCTTGAACCGGGGGGTTAACACCGGGGAGCTGTTTTTT.

The V gene is TRBV29-1, the J gene TRBJ2-7; maybe TRBD1 (6 bases). This CDR3 has 14 amino acids. The germline gives CDR1 SQVTM, CDR2 ANQGSEA. V was cut by 4 bases and J by 0 bases, with 13 bases left in between. CDR3 sequence (DNA): TGCAGCGTTGCGCAATGGACAGACTCCTACGAGCAGTACTTC. As protein: CSVAQWTDSYEQYF.

This chain connects TRBV7-2 to TRBJ2-2, with TRBD1 matching 8 bases. The length of the CDR3 is 16 residues. Germline CDR1 and CDR2: SGHTA and FQGNSA. Unmatched junction bases numbered 4, after V lost 3 bases and J lost 1 base. CDR3 residues: CASSLSGQGNTGELFF. In nucleotides, the CDR3 is TGTGCCAGCAGCTTGAGCGGACAGGGGAACACCGGGGAGCTGTTTTTT.

This chain joins TRBV28 and TRBJ1-4; D is possibly TRBD1 (5 bases). Between the trimmed V and J ends, which lost 5 bases and 8 bases, there was a span of 18 bases. This CDR3 region has 15 residues. Germline V lookup: CDR1 MDHEN, CDR2 SYDVKM. CDR3 protein: CASSRGRRSTEKLFF. CDR3 in DNA: TGTGCCAGCAGTAGGGGACGGCGCTCGACGGAAAAACTGTTTTTT.

A word on this clonotype: A read error may produce the germline difference seen at one junction end. The chain recombines TRBV20-1 with TRBJ1-1; D might be TRBD1 (6 bases). Germline CDR1 and CDR2: DFQATT and SNEGSKA (reference sequence). CDR3 length equals 15 residues. CDR3 protein: CSARDFGSWDTEAFF. CDR3 DNA: TGCAGTGCTAGAGATTTTGGCAGTTGGGACACTGAGGCTTTCTTT.

In regard to this clonotype: The CDR3 does not close with the conserved phenylalanine or tryptophan, likely indicating a read error. This chain uses TRBV28 with TRBJ2-1; TRBD2 aligns across 15 bases. This CDR3 spans 14 amino acids. Unmatched junction bases numbered 3, after V lost 7 bases and J lost 8 bases. CDR1 MDHEN and CDR2 SYDVKM come from the germline V gene. CDR3 DNA sequence: TGTGCCAGCACTGGACTAGCGGGAGGGTATGAGCAGTTCATC. The encoded protein is CASTGLAGGYEQFI.

Ten or more counts support this clonotype. The chain carries TRBV20-1 and TRBJ2-5; no clear D gene. The ends were cut back, 5 bases at V and 5 bases at J, with 18 bases in the middle. Germline V gives CDR1 DFQATT, CDR2 SNEGSKA (reference sequence). The CDR3 extends over 14 amino acids. CDR3 sequence: CSAHDWESSETQYF. The CDR3 DNA follows: TGCAGTGCTCATGACTGGGAAAGTTCGGAGACCCAGTACTTC.

This clonotype was observed at least ten times. DNA of the CDR3: TGCGCCAGCAGCCAAGATTTAGGCACCTCAGCGGCCCAGCATTTT. Its translation is CASSQDLGTSAAQHF. The chain employs TRBV4-1 and TRBJ1-5; D not certain. In germline, CDR1 is MGHRA, CDR2 YSYEKL. With 0 bases removed from V and 11 bases from J, the gap between germline ends came to 17 bases. The CDR3 totals 15 residues.

To note about this clonotype: At one end the junction does not follow the germline gene, possibly because of a read error. V and J are TRBV6-6 and TRBJ1-4; 9 bases fit TRBD1. This CDR3 contains 14 residues. Germline assignment: CDR1 MNHNY and CDR2 SVGAGI (reference sequence). This CDR3 reads CASDSQGADEKLFF. CDR3 sequence (DNA): TGTGCCAGCGACTCACAGGGGGCAGATGAAAAACTTTTTTTT.

Regarding this clonotype: An end of the junction does not agree with germline; a read error may underlie this. The rearrangement joins TRBV28 to TRBJ1-5; D is uncertain. CDR3 size: 14 residues. Germline CDR1 and CDR2: MDHEN and SYDVKM. The CDR3 sequence is CAGSSGGGAGPQHF. The CDR3 coding sequence is TGTGCCGGCAGTTCCGGAGGAGGTGCTGGGCCCCAGCATTTT.

This clonotype is medium-sized. The chain is built from TRBV29-1 and TRBJ1-1; D uncertain. Germline V gives CDR1 SQVTM, CDR2 ANQGSEA. The CDR3 length is 11 residues. Trimming stripped 7 bases from V and 1 base from J, with 7 bases between. The CDR3 sequence: CSADKNTEAFF. The CDR3 DNA is TGCAGCGCCGACAAGAACACTGAAGCTTTCTTT.

This sequence joins TRBV11-2 and TRBJ2-3, with D perhaps assigned TRBD1 or TRBD2 (5 bases each). Germline V CDR1 and CDR2: SGHAT, FQNNGV. There are 15 residues in the CDR3. The V and J ends lost 7 bases and 1 base respectively, with 15 bases between them. CDR3 amino acids: CASTLTMGGTDTQYF. The DNA for the CDR3 is TGTGCCAGCACCCTAACCATGGGGGGCACAGATACGCAGTATTTT.

In regard to this clonotype: An end of the junction does not agree with germline; a read error may underlie this. V gene TRBV29-1 combines with J gene TRBJ2-3; possibly TRBD1 or TRBD2 for D (5 bases each). Germline assignment: CDR1 SQVTM and CDR2 ANQGSEA. The CDR3 consists of 13 residues. The CDR3 region is CSVAGTRKDTQYF. In nucleotides, the CDR3 is TGCAGCGTAGCCGGGACCCGCAAAGATACGCAGTACTTT.

Concerning this clonotype: The final CDR3 position lacks the conserved phenylalanine or tryptophan, pointing to a likely read error. V and J are TRBV6-2 or TRBV6-3 and TRBJ2-7, with D unclear. Germline V gene sequence: CDR1 MNHEY, CDR2 SVGEGT. This CDR3 has 11 amino acids. The CDR3 DNA reads TGTGTCAGCAGTCACGCCTACGAACAGTACTAC. Protein product: CVSSHAYEQYY.

Note on this clonotype: One junction end does not reproduce the germline sequence, and a read error may be involved. This rearrangement joins TRBV29-1 to TRBJ2-2; D perhaps matches TRBD2 (6 bases). This CDR3 has 15 residues. Per germline, CDR1 SQVTM and CDR2 ANQGSEA. The CDR3 protein is CSVAPTVGGTGGLFF. The CDR3 region has the DNA TGCAGCGTTGCCCCCACAGTGGGCGGAACCGGGGGGCTGTTTTTT.

The chain links TRBV5-1 to TRBJ2-5; possible D gene TRBD2, 5 bases. The CDR3 has 17 residues. Germline V gene data show CDR1 as SGHRS and CDR2 as YFSETQ. Trimming shortened V by 0 bases and J by 5 bases, and 20 bases separated the two germline ends. For the CDR3, the DNA is TGCGCCAGCAGCTTGGGGCAGGAGGCTAGCAGAGAGGAGACCCAGTACTTC. Translation: CASSLGQEASREETQYF.